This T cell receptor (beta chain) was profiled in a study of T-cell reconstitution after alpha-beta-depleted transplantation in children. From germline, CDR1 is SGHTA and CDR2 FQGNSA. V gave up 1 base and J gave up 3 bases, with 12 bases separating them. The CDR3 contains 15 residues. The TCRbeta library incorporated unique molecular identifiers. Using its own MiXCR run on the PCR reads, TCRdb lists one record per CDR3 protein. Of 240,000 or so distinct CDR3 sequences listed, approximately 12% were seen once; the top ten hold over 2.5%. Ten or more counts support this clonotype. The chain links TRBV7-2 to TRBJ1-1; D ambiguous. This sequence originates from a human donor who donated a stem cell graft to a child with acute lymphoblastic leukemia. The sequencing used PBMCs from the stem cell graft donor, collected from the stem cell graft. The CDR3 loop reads CASSLGRIYDTEAFF. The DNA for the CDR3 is TGTGCCAGCAGCTTAGGGAGGATTTACGACACTGAAGCTTTCTTT. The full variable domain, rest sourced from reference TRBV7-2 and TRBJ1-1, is GAGVSQSPSNKVTEKGKDVELRCDPISGHTALYWYRQSLGQGLEFLIYFQGNSAPDKSGLPSDRFSAERTGGSVSTLTIQRTQQEDSAVYLCASSLGRIYDTEAFFGQGTRLTVV.